This record covers a single T cell receptor beta chain. What it binds is not known. The sample comes from a study of glioma-infiltrating T cells. This CDR3 comprises 12 residues. Trimming took off 5 bases at V and 5 bases at J, with 9 bases between the two ends. Germline lookup yields CDR1 WSHSY and CDR2 SAAADI. Using RNA template, CDR3s of TCR alpha and beta were amplified with iRepertoire arm-PCR. For one-step reverse transcription and amplification, 100-400 ng of tissue mRNA or PBMC total RNA was used. TCRdb used MiXCR to reprocess the multiplex PCR reads, holding one entry per CDR3 protein. This sample has under 150,000 distinct CDR3 sequences, with around 40% found just once. The study, taken as a whole, reports: CDR3 overlap between tissue and blood was very small. Non-neoplastic patients had below-expected tissue-blood divergence, while all gliomas exceeded expectation.

What was sequenced was glioma tissue, nonneoplastic brain tissue, or PBMCs (not recorded which). The genes are TRBV10-2 and TRBJ2-5, with D unclear. The sequence was collected from a human donor with low-grade glioma or glioblastoma, undergoing nonglioma brain surgery, or in good health (not recorded which). CDR3 in amino acids: CASSNSRETQYF. The DNA of the CDR3 is TGCGCCAGCAGTAATTCTCGGGAGACCCAGTACTTC.